This TCR beta chain was sequenced for a study of human T cells and chemical hapten exposure (dated by TCRdb to the early 2020s). With respect to the entire study: For sensitization, 2% DPC in acetone was applied to a 2 cm by 2 cm area of upper inner arm skin. Throughout the approximately 26-week study period, patients were also given weekly therapeutic DPC doses on the scalp. Patch testing on the upper back used Finn chambers containing 0.01% DPC, with scoring done after 6 days according to International Contact Dermatitis Research Group standards. Most of the patients in the cohort were female, and the cohort covered alopecia areata with under or over 50% scalp involvement, alopecia totalis and alopecia universalis. The libraries were sequenced as a pool, and the TCR yield per sample differed mostly because of small variations in library volumes within the pool. In alopecia patients, the study followed how the peripheral blood TCR repertoire changed in vivo over primary and secondary sensitization to diphenylcyclopropenone (DPC), a hapten. Blood samples were taken from patients before sensitization (week 0) and at 2, 6 and about 24 weeks after DPC sensitization. Blood for TCR sequencing was provided by twenty-nine alopecia patients at one to four time points (pre-sensitization, 2, 6 and 24 weeks).

This specimen's time point label, per the study, means: patch test 2, 6 weeks after DPC sensitization. Explained via the paper, the treatment or condition label denotes: therapeutic diphenylcyclopropenone sensitization with weekly scalp DPC. At each patch-test visit, blood was drawn before the patch test was applied. To be eligible, patients had to be aged 18 to 70, diagnosed with alopecia and judged suitable for DPC therapy, while pregnant patients were excluded. Total RNA was extracted from unfractionated whole blood collected in Tempus Blood RNA tubes. The library was generated by RACE. The sequencer listed for this sample is NextSeq 500. During library preparation, unique molecular identifiers were attached to individual cDNA molecules so that TCRs could be counted quantitatively and reproducibly. For every blood RNA sample, sequencing covered both the TCR alpha and TCR beta chains. On the authors' methods: A median of around 100,000 TCRs per sample was observed, with a range of about 23,224 to 750,000. V, J and CDR3 annotation of the TCR reads was carried out using the Decombinator software suite. For the PS versus PT1 abundance plots, all samples were subsampled to the same number of TCRs (28,000). TCRs were defined as expanded if absent before sensitization and observed at least eight times at the 2-week time point. TCRdb itself trimmed the public reads at Q25 with fastp, ran MiXCR and retained productive beta chains. Rows matching on CDR3 protein sequence are summarized as one entry with the most common DNA and genes. For this entry, the V and J calls and clone size follow TCRdb and not the study's own pipeline. The sample table shows roughly 54,000 distinct CDR3 sequences, and less than 10% are seen once. The ten biggest clones cover approximately 1.6% of the sample.

In this sample, this clonotype turned up a few times. Its antigen remains unidentified. Base qualities are not provided; no much larger clone lies one nucleotide away. Measured from the cysteine to the phenylalanine, the CDR3 is 15 residues long. Only CDR3 DNA is held: 45 bases, read in frame from base 1. Based on the germline V gene, the CDR1 and CDR2 sequences are MDHEN and SYDVKM. Cut back by 1 base and 6 bases, the V and J ends lie 12 bases apart. Points the paper makes about the study in general: A positive correlation was found between the number of PT1 expanded TCRs and patch test score, with significance reached at thresholds 8, 16 and 32 but not 4. After repeated subsampling, the strength of the expansion versus patch-test correlation and the threshold at which it became significant changed. DPC sensitization did not change the number of TCRs with a frequency above 1 in 1000, and there was no evidence of changes in global repertoire structure. Expanded TCRs formed significantly more large CDR3 similarity clusters than pre-sensitization or healthy control sets, consistent with antigen-driven responses. Because all patients had alopecia, a presumed autoimmune disease, the immune response of the patients might differ from that of healthy individuals.

The sequence was collected from a woman aged 50 to 60 with alopecia areata. Some clones in this sample may be carry-over from other donors' samples. The rearranged chain carries TRBV28 and TRBJ1-4; there is no confident call for the D gene. The input for sequencing was whole blood, taken in connection with sensitization to the hapten diphenylcyclopropenone (DPC). DNA sequence: TGTGCCAGCAGTTTATCCCTGCAGATATATGAAAAACTGTTTTTT. Its protein product is CASSLSLQIYEKLFF. With the portions outside the CDR3 filled from the reference TRBV28 and TRBJ1-4 genes, the complete variable region becomes DVKVTQSSRYLVKRTGEKVFLECVQDMDHENMFWYRQDPGLGLRLIYFSYDVKMKEKGDIPEGYSVSREKKERFSLILESASTNQTSMYLCASSLSLQIYEKLFFGSGTQLSVL.